This TCR beta chain was sequenced for a study of radiotherapy plus CTLA-4 blockade in lung cancer. Germline lookup yields CDR1 SGHVS and CDR2 FQNEAQ. Trimming at V came to 5 bases and at J to 0 bases, leaving 20 bases not matched to a gene. CDR3 length equals 22 residues. This clone appeared once. Repertoires were generated with immunoSEQ multiplex PCR, while TCRdb's copy carries only in-frame clones and drops some. The repertoire consists of 75,000 to 100,000 clones, with 85% to 90% occurring once and the leading ten covering 4% to 6%. This receptor was obtained from a human donor with non-small cell lung cancer that progressed on radiotherapy plus ipilimumab. Sequences were derived from peripheral blood, sampled from a patient treated with radiotherapy plus ipilimumab. The V call is TRBV7-8, the J call TRBJ2-4, with 12 bases fitting TRBD2. Here the CDR3 reads CASSQGLRRTSGTYLAKNIQYF. For the CDR3, the DNA is TGTGCCAGCAGCCAGGGCCTCCGAAGGACTAGCGGGACCTACCTAGCCAAAAACATTCAGTACTTC.